Listed below are T cell receptor beta chains from one sample, sequenced in a study of control samples from healthy donors and cancer patients. Profiling relied on immunoSEQ multiplex PCR, and the TCRdb table lists in-frame clones only, not all of them. Of roughly 400,000 clones listed, 75% to 95% were seen once; the top ten hold 6% to 7%. The sequencing input was PBMCs. The receptors originated from a man aged 40-49 years with head and neck cancer. The CDR3 runs from the conserved cysteine through the conserved F or W. A D gene is named only where the DNA matches it firmly. Clone size is stated in some rows and not others, as once, few, many or a class when expanded.

TRBJ2-1 . TRBV28 TRBD2 TGTGCCAGCAGTTCCCCACTAGCGGGAGTCTCTGAGCAGTTCTTC CASSSPLAGVSEQFF
TRBJ1-4 . TRBV28 . TGTGCCAGCACTTACGCGGGGGACGGGGCTAATGAAAAACTGTTTTTT CASTYAGDGANEKLFF
TRBJ2-6 . TRBV24-1 TRBD1 TGTGCCACCAGTTCCAGGACAGGGGCATCTGGGGCCAACGTCCTGACTTTC CATSSRTGASGANVLTF
TRBJ1-2 . TRBV28 TRBD1 TGTGCCAGCAGTTTAGCCTGGGACAGGGGGACCCCGTTGGATGGCTACACCTTC CASSLAWDRGTPLDGYTF
TRBJ2-1 . TRBV27 TRBD2 TGTGCCAGCAGTTTAACAGGACTAGCGGGTGACCTACGCAATGAGCAGTTCTTC CASSLTGLAGDLRNEQFF
TRBJ2-7 . TRBV11-2 . TGTGCCAGCAGCTTTGTTTCAGGTAGCTCCTACGAGCAGTACTTC CASSFVSGSSYEQYF
TRBJ1-1 once TRBV12-3/TRBV12-4 . TGTGCCAGCAGTTTATGGAGTAACACTGAAGCTTTCTTT CASSLWSNTEAFF
TRBJ2-1 . TRBV25-1 . TGTGCCAGCAGTGAATCTCAGGGCCTCTACAATGAGCAGTTCTTC CASSESQGLYNEQFF
TRBJ2-1 . TRBV4-2 TRBD2 TGTGCCAGCAGCCAATCCGGCGGACTAGCGGGAGTTCAAATGAGGGGCGATGAGCAGTTCTTC CASSQSGGLAGVQMRGDEQFF
TRBJ1-6 . TRBV28 . TGTGCCAGCAGTTCCGAGCCCAGGGGTTCACCCCTCCACTTT CASSSEPRGSPLHF
TRBJ2-1 . TRBV7-2 TRBD2 TGTGCCAGCAGCCTACCTTATCTAGCGGGGGCCTACAATGAGCAGTTCTTC CASSLPYLAGAYNEQFF
TRBJ2-7 . TRBV4-3 . TGCGCCAGCAGCCAAGGGGTCCGAGGGGGCGAGCAGTACTTC CASSQGVRGGEQYF
TRBJ1-5 once TRBV29-1 TRBD1 TGCAGCGTGCCCACTGGGACAGGCGGGAATCAGCCCCAGCATTTT CSVPTGTGGNQPQHF
TRBJ2-3 . TRBV27 TRBD2 TGTGCCGTAACCCCAGCGGGAGGGCCAGATACGCAGTATTTT CAVTPAGGPDTQYF
TRBJ2-5 . TRBV5-1 TRBD2 TGCGCCAGCAGCTTGGCCGGGGGGTACCAAGAGACCCAGTACTTC CASSLAGGYQETQYF
TRBJ2-1 once TRBV27 TRBD2 TGTGCCAGCAGTGAGCTAGCGGGGGCGACAAATGAGCAGTTCTTC CASSELAGATNEQFF
TRBJ1-2 . TRBV6-5 TRBD1 TGTGCCAGTCGACAGGGAAATAGCTACACCTTC CASRQGNSYTF
TRBJ2-5 . TRBV2 TRBD1 TGTGCCAGCAGTGCCGACAGGGCACGAGAGACCCAGTACTTC CASSADRARETQYF
TRBJ2-7 . TRBV11-3 TRBD1 TGTGCCAGCAGCCCAGGGGGCCGAAGCTCCTACGAGCAGTACTTC CASSPGGRSSYEQYF
TRBJ1-1 . TRBV2 TRBD1 TGTGCCAGCAGCAGGACAGGGGGCGGCGAAGCTTTCTTT CASSRTGGGEAFF
TRBJ2-7 . TRBV12-3/TRBV12-4 TRBD1 TGTGCCAGCAGTGCCAACAGGGGAAATGAGCAGTACTTC CASSANRGNEQYF
TRBJ2-1 . TRBV5-5 . TGTGCCAGCAGCTTTTCGATAGGGACGGGTGAGCAGTTCTTC CASSFSIGTGEQFF
TRBJ2-7 . TRBV11-2 . TGTGCCAGCAGCTTAGTGCCGGGGTTGGGCTCCTACGAGCAGTACTTC CASSLVPGLGSYEQYF
TRBJ1-3 . TRBV4-3 TRBD1 TGCGCCAGCAGCCAGGACCTTCGACAGGGACTGTCTGGAAACACCATATATTTT CASSQDLRQGLSGNTIYF
TRBJ1-4 . TRBV30 . TGTGCCTGGAGTGGGGTGGACCTGGGGAAACTGTTTTTT CAWSGVDLGKLFF
TRBJ2-2 . TRBV28 . TGTGCCAGCAGTCCAGTGGCGGGCCGCGAGACCGGGGAGCTGTTTTTT CASSPVAGRETGELFF
TRBJ1-1 once TRBV5-4 . TGTGCCAGCAGCTTGGAGGGGAGATTGAACACTGAAGCTTTCTTT CASSLEGRLNTEAFF
TRBJ1-3 . TRBV28 . TGTGCCAGCATCCGGGGAAGCTCTGGAAACACCATATATTTT CASIRGSSGNTIYF
TRBJ2-3 . TRBV28 . TGTGCCAGCAGTTCCTTTACACAGGGGGGGTCGAGGACAGATACGCAGTATTTT CASSSFTQGGSRTDTQYF
TRBJ2-1 . TRBV5-1 . TGCGCCAGCAGCCTGCTTCGTGGGAATGAGCAGTTCTTC CASSLLRGNEQFF
TRBJ2-5 . TRBV11-2 . TGTGCCAGCAGCCCAATTCAGGGGCGGGGGGAGACCCAGTACTTC CASSPIQGRGETQYF
TRBJ2-1 . TRBV18 TRBD2 TGTGCCAGCTCACCAGCTATCCGGGGGAGGGATGAGCAGTTCTTC CASSPAIRGRDEQFF
TRBJ2-7 . TRBV7-9 . TGTGCCAGCAGCTTAGGGTCCGGGGGCCGCTACGAGCAGTACTTC CASSLGSGGRYEQYF
TRBJ2-3 . TRBV5-4 TRBD2 TGTGCCAGCAGCTTATACCTAGCGGGGGGGCCGGATACGCAGTATTTT CASSLYLAGGPDTQYF
TRBJ1-2 . TRBV11-2 . TGTGCCAGCAGCTTAGTACCGGATAGCATCTATGGCTACACCTTC CASSLVPDSIYGYTF
TRBJ2-7 . TRBV27 . TGTGCCAGCAGTGGCGTAGGGACCTCCTACGAGCAGTACTTC CASSGVGTSYEQYF
TRBJ2-5 . TRBV2 TRBD2 TGTGCCAGCAGTGAGAGGGGACTAGCGGGAGAGACCCAGTACTTC CASSERGLAGETQYF
TRBJ1-4 . TRBV29-1 . TGCAGCGTTGCCATGGGAGGTGAAAAACTGTTTTTT CSVAMGGEKLFF
TRBJ1-2 . TRBV30 TRBD1 TGTGCCTGGAGTCTAGGGGGCGAGTCCACCTTC CAWSLGGESTF
TRBJ1-2 . TRBV6-1 . TGTGCCAGCAGGGAAGGTCAGCCTCGTAACTATGGCTACACCTTC CASREGQPRNYGYTF
TRBJ1-2 . TRBV7-2 . TGTGCCAGCACCCGGGCGGGGGGCGTCTACTATGGCCACACCTTC CASTRAGGVYYGHTF
TRBJ2-3 . TRBV28 . TGTGCCAGCAGTGGGAGGTTCGGAGATACGCAGTATTTT CASSGRFGDTQYF
TRBJ1-1 . TRBV6-5 . TGTGCCAGCTTTGGCAGGGTGAGCACTGAAGCTTTCTTT CASFGRVSTEAFF
TRBJ1-2 . TRBV6-5 . TGTGCCAGCAGTTACTATACCGGGCATGGCTACACCTTC CASSYYTGHGYTF
TRBJ2-3 . TRBV2 TRBD2 TGTGCCAGCATACTAGCGGGGGTCCGCACAGATACGCAGTATTTT CASILAGVRTDTQYF
TRBJ2-2 . TRBV6-4 . TGTGCCAGCAGCCTAACAGGGTTCACCGGGGAGCTGTTTTTT CASSLTGFTGELFF
TRBJ1-1 . TRBV10-1 . TGCGCCAGCAGTGAGTTGGAGGTAGGTGAAGCTTTCTTT CASSELEVGEAFF
TRBJ2-7 . TRBV18 TRBD2 TGTGCCAGCTCAGCTAGCGGGGGGGCCAACGAGCAGTACTTC CASSASGGANEQYF
TRBJ1-2 . TRBV29-1 TRBD1 TGCAGCGTTGAACCTCGGGACAGACAAAACTATGGCTACACCTTC CSVEPRDRQNYGYTF
TRBJ1-5 . TRBV6-6 . TGTGCCAGCAGTCGCCGACCGACAGTCGATAGCAATCAGCCCCAGCATTTT CASSRRPTVDSNQPQHF
TRBJ1-1 . TRBV6-5 . TGTGCCAGCAGTTACGAATCTGGACGGATTCAAGCTTTCTTT CASSYESGRIQAFF
TRBJ2-7 . TRBV11-2 . TGTGCCAGCAGCTTAGCTCGACCACCGGGACTCCCAGGCGAGCAGTACTTC CASSLARPPGLPGEQYF
TRBJ1-1 . TRBV6-6 . TGTGCCAGCAGTTACTTCGGCCACACTGAAGCTTTCTTT CASSYFGHTEAFF
TRBJ1-2 . TRBV9 . TGTGCCAGCAGCCTTGACCTGGACAGTTTCGAAGGCTACACCTTC CASSLDLDSFEGYTF
TRBJ2-7 . TRBV19 . TGTGCCAGTAGTTTCGGGACCCGGAGGGACGAGCAGTACTTC CASSFGTRRDEQYF
TRBJ2-2 once TRBV12-3/TRBV12-4 TRBD1 TGTGCCAGCAGCACGGACAGGGCCGGGGAGCTGTTTTTT CASSTDRAGELFF
TRBJ2-2 . TRBV29-1 . TGCAGCGTCGCAGGGACAATGAACACCGGGGAGCTGTTTTTT CSVAGTMNTGELFF
TRBJ1-2 once TRBV28 . TGTGCCAGCACCCAACCGGGGGGGCGCTGGAATGACTACACCTTC CASTQPGGRWNDYTF